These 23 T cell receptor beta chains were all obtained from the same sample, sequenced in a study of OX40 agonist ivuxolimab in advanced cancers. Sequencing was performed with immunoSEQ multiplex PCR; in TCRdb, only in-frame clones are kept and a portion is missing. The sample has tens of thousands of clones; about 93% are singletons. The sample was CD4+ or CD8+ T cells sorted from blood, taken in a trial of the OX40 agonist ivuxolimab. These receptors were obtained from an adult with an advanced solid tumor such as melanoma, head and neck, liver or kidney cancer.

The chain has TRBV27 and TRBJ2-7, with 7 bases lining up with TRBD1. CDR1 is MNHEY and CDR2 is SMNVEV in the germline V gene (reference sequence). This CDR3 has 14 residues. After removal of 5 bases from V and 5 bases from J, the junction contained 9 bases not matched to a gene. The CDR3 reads CASSPPETGNEQYF. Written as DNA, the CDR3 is TGTGCCAGCAGTCCACCCGAGACAGGGAACGAGCAGTACTTC.

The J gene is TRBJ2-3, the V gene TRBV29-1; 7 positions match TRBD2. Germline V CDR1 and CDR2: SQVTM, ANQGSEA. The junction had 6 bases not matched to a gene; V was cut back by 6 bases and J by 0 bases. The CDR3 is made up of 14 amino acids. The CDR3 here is CSVGLAVSTDTQYF. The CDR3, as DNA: TGCAGCGTGGGGCTAGCGGTTAGCACAGATACGCAGTATTTT.

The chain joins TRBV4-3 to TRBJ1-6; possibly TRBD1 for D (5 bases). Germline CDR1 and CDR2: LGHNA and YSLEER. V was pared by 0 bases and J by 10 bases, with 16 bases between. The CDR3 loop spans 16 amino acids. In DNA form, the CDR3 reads TGCGCCAGCAGCCAAGATATGGGGCAGGGAGGGTCACCCCTCCACTTT. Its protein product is CASSQDMGQGGSPLHF.

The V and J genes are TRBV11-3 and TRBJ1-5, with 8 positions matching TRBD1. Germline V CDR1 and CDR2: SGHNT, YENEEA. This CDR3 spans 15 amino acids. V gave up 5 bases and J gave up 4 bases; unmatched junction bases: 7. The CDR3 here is CASSPIQGGNQPQHF. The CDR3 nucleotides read TGTGCCAGCAGCCCCATACAGGGGGGGAATCAGCCCCAGCATTTT.

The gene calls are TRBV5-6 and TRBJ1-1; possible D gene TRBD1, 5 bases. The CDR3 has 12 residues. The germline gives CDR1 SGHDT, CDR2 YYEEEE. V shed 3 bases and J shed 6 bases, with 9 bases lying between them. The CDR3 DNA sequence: TGTGCCAGCAGCTCTCTGGGGCCTGAAGCTTTCTTT. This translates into CASSSLGPEAFF.

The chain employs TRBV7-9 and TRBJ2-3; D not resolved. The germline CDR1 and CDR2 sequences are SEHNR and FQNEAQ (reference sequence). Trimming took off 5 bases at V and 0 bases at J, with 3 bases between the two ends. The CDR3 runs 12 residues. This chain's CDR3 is CASSESTDTQYF. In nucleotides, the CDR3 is TGTGCCAGCAGCGAGAGCACAGATACGCAGTATTTT.

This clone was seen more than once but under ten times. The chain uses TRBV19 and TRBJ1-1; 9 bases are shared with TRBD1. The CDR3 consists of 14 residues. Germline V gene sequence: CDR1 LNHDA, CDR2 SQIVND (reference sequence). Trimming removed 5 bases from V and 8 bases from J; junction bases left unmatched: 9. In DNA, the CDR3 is TGTGCCAGTAGTTCAGGGACAGGGCGCCAGGAAGCTTTCTTT. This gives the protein CASSSGTGRQEAFF.

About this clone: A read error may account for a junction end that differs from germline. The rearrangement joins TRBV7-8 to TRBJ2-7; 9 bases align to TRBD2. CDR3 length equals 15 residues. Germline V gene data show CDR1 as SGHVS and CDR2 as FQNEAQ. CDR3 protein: CASRLAGAPFYEQYF. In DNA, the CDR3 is TGTGCCAGCAGGTTAGCGGGGGCCCCCTTCTACGAGCAGTACTTC.

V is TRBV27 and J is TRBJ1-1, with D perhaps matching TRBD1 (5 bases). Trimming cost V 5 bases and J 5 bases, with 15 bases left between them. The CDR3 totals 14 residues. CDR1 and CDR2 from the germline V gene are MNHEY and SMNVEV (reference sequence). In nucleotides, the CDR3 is TGTGCCAGCAGTATAAACAGCGGGGGTACTGAAGCTTTCTTT. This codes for CASSINSGGTEAFF.

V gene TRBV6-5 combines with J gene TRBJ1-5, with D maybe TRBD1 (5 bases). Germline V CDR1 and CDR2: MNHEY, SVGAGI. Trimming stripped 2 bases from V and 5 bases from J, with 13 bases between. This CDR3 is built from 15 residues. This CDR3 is CASSYGDSPHQPQHF. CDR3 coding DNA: TGTGCCAGCAGTTACGGTGACAGCCCCCATCAGCCCCAGCATTTT.

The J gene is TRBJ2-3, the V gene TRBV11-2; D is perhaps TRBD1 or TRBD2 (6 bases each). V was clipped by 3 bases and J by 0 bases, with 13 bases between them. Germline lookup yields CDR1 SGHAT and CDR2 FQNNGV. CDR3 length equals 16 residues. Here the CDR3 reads CASSFFAGQSTDTQYF. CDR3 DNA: TGTGCCAGCAGCTTTTTTGCGGGACAAAGCACAGATACGCAGTATTTT.

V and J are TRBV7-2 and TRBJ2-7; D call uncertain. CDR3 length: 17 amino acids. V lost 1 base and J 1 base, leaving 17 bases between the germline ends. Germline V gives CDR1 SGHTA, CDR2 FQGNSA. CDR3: CASSLGAALIDSYEQYF. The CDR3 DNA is TGTGCCAGCAGCTTAGGGGCAGCGCTAATCGATTCCTACGAGCAGTACTTC.

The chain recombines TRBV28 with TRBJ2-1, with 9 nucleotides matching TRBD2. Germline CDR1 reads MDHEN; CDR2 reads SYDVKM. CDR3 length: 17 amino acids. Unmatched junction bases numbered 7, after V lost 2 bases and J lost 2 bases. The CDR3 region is CASSLERLADTYNEQFF. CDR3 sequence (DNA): TGTGCCAGCAGTTTAGAACGACTAGCGGATACCTACAATGAGCAGTTCTTC.

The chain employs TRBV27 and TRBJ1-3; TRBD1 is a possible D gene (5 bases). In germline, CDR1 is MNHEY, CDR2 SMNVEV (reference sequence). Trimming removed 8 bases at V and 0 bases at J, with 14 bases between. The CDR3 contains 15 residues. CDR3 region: CASGHGTLSGNTIYF. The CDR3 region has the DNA TGTGCCAGCGGACACGGAACCCTCTCTGGAAACACCATATATTTT.

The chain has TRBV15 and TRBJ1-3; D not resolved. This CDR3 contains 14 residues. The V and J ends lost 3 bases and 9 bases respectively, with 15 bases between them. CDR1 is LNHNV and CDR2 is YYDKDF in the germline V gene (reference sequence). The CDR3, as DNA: TGTGCCACCAGCAGTGAGACGATAGGGAGCACCATATATTTT. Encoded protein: CATSSETIGSTIYF. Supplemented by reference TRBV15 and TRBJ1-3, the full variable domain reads DAMVIQNPRYQVTQFGKPVTLSCSQTLNHNVMYWYQQKSSQAPKLLFHYYDKDFNNEADTPDNFQSRRPNTSFCFLDIRSPGLGDTAMYLCATSSETIGSTIYFGEGSWLTVV.

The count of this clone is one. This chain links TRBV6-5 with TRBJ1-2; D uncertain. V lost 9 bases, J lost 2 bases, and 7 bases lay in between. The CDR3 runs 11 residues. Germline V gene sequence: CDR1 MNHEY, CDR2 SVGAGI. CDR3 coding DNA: TGTGCCAGTGGGAGCAACTATGGCTACACCTTC. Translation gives CASGSNYGYTF.

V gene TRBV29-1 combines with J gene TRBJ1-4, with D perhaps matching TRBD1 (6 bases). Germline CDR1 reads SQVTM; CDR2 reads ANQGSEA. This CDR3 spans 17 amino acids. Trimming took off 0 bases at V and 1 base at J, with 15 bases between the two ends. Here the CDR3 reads CSVEDLRTVVTNEKLFF. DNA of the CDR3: TGCAGCGTTGAAGATCTTAGGACAGTCGTAACTAATGAAAAACTGTTTTTT. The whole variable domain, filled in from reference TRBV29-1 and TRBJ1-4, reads SAVISQKPSRDICQRGTSLTIQCQVDSQVTMMFWYRQQPGQSLTLIATANQGSEATYESGFVIDKFPISRPNLTFSTLTVSNMSPEDSSIYLCSVEDLRTVVTNEKLFFGSGTQLSVL.

Written as DNA, the CDR3 is TGCAGCGTTGTCGGCAGGGGTTACGAGCAGTACTTC. Translating gives CSVVGRGYEQYF. The genes are TRBV29-1 and TRBJ2-7, with D maybe TRBD1 (6 bases). The V gene's germline CDR1 is SQVTM and CDR2 ANQGSEA. This CDR3 comprises 12 residues. Trimming shortened V by 4 bases and J by 4 bases, and 11 bases separated the two germline ends.

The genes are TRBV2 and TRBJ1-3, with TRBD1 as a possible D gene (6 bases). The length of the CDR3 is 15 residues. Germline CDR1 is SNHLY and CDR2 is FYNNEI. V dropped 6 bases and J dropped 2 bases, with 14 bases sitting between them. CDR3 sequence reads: CASRYLQGPGNTIYF. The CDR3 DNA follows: TGTGCCAGCAGATACCTACAGGGCCCTGGAAACACCATATATTTT. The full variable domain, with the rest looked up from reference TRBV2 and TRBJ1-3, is EPEVTQTPSHQVTQMGQEVILRCVPISNHLYFYWYRQILGQKVEFLVSFYNNEISEKSEIFDDQFSVERPDGSNFTLKIRSTKLEDSAMYFCASRYLQGPGNTIYFGEGSWLTVV.

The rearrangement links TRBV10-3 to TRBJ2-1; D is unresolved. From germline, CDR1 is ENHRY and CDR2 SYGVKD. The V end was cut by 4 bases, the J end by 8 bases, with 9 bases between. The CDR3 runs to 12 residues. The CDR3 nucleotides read TGTGCCATCAGTGTCGGTATGGATGAGCAGTTCTTC. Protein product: CAISVGMDEQFF.

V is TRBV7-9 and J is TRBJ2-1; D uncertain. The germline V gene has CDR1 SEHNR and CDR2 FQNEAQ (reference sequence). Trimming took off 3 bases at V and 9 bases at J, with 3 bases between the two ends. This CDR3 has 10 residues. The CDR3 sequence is CASSLGEQFF. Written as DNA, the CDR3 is TGTGCCAGCAGCTTGGGTGAGCAGTTCTTC.

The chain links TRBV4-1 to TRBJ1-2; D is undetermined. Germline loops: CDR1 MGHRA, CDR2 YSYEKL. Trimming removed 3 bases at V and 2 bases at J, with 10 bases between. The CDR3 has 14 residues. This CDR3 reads CASSQLPGNYGYTF. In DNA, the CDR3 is TGCGCCAGCAGCCAGTTACCGGGGAACTATGGCTACACCTTC.

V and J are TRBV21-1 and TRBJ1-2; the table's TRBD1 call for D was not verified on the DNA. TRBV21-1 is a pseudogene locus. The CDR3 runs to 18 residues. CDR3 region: CALHRVASRGPGNYGYTF. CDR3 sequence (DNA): TGTGCCCTACACAGGGTGGCGAGCAGGGGGCCTGGTAACTATGGCTACACCTTC.